A single T cell receptor (beta chain) is shown here with its context. The CDR3 consists of 14 residues. V lost 2 bases to trimming and J lost 2 bases; unmatched junction nucleotides: 2. In germline, CDR1 is SGHTA, CDR2 FQGNSA. Healthy individuals of Caucasian origin from Russia, aged roughly 6 to 90, served as donors. This entry belongs to a study of blood T cells in healthy people across ages. Next came a second PCR, run for roughly 6 to 11 cycles, which used a sample-barcoded 5' primer along with a J-beta primer mix. MiXCR, applied by TCRdb to the 5' RACE reads, yields one record per CDR3 protein. Found here are approximately 790,000 distinct CDR3 sequences, around 62% of them singletons; the top ten hold around a quarter.

The sample consisted of blood. The gene calls are TRBV7-2 and TRBJ2-5; TRBD1 agrees at 7 bases. The TCR originated in a man aged 30 to 39 in good health. The chain's CDR3 is CASSLSRGQETQYF. The CDR3 bases are TGTGCCAGCAGCTTAAGCAGGGGGCAAGAGACCCAGTACTTC.